Each of the 23 T cell receptor beta chains below was sequenced from the same sample in a study of CD4+ T cells in melanoma. Here immunoSEQ multiplex PCR was the method, and the copy in TCRdb shows in-frame clones only, minus some. The repertoire includes around 15,000 clones, approximately 83% of them detected once, and 5.5% to 8% sits in the top ten. Sample: cells from a culture (not recorded whether cultured in vitro). These receptors were collected from a human donor with melanoma.

The rearrangement links TRBV5-1 to TRBJ1-1; D remains ambiguous. Trimming stripped 4 bases from V and 3 bases from J, with 13 bases between. The CDR3 covers 14 residues. The germline CDR1 and CDR2 sequences are SGHRS and YFSETQ. CDR3 residues: CASSPLSSYTEAFF. CDR3 nucleotide sequence: TGCGCCAGCAGCCCCCTCTCCTCATACACTGAAGCTTTCTTT.

The genes are TRBV9 and TRBJ1-6; D perhaps matches TRBD1 (5 bases). Germline CDR1 is SGDLS and CDR2 is YYNGEE. Trimming cost V 1 base and J 7 bases, with 12 bases left between them. The CDR3 runs 15 residues. The CDR3 protein is CASSVSTGANSPLHF. The CDR3 bases are TGTGCCAGCAGCGTATCAACAGGCGCGAATTCACCCCTCCACTTT.

The chain carries TRBV5-5 and TRBJ2-3, with TRBD2 matching over 15 bases. With V trimmed by 4 bases and J by 7 bases, 13 bases remained unmatched. The CDR3 extends over 18 amino acids. CDR1 and CDR2 from the germline V gene are SGHKS and YYEKEE (reference sequence). CDR3 DNA: TGTGCCAGCAGCCGGACTAGCGGGGGGGCCACCACCTTGAATACGCAGTATTTT. As protein: CASSRTSGGATTLNTQYF.

This chain's CDR3 is CASFTRGRSYEQYF. The DNA for the CDR3 is TGTGCCAGCTTTACACGGGGAAGGTCCTACGAGCAGTACTTC. The V and J genes are TRBV2 and TRBJ2-7; tentatively, D is TRBD2 (5 bases). Germline loops: CDR1 SNHLY, CDR2 FYNNEI. The CDR3 totals 14 residues. V gave up 8 bases and J gave up 1 base, with 15 bases separating them.

V gene TRBV6-5 combines with J gene TRBJ1-2, with D possibly TRBD1 on 5 matching bases. CDR3 length: 16 amino acids. Germline assignment: CDR1 MNHEY and CDR2 SVGAGI. Trimming removed 0 bases from V and 4 bases from J, with 15 bases in between. CDR3 loop: CASSYSPSGGIYGYTF. The CDR3 bases are TGTGCCAGCAGTTACTCTCCCAGTGGGGGGATCTATGGCTACACCTTC.

Here the CDR3 DNA reads TGTGCCAGCTCCCGACGGGGGGATGAGACCCAGTACTTC. It encodes CASSRRGDETQYF. The rearrangement uses TRBV9 and TRBJ2-5, with 7 positions matching TRBD2. The germline CDR1 and CDR2 sequences are SGDLS and YYNGEE. V was pared by 7 bases and J by 5 bases, with 8 bases of the junction left unmatched. CDR3 length equals 13 residues.

The count of this clone is one. The chain combines TRBV2 with TRBJ2-5, with TRBD2 identical over 7 bases. The CDR3 has 14 residues. V trimming: 8 bases; J trimming: 3 bases; junction bases outside the gene matches: 9. The germline gives CDR1 SNHLY, CDR2 FYNNEI. CDR3 nucleotides: TGTGCCAGCCAAGGGACTATTCCAGAAGAGACCCAGTACTTC. Translation: CASQGTIPEETQYF.

This clone showed up just once. The chain couples TRBV6-5 to TRBJ1-1; D perhaps matches TRBD1 (5 bases). CDR1 is MNHEY, CDR2 SVGAGI, per germline. The CDR3 contains 14 residues. Trimming took 7 bases from V and 1 from J, leaving 13 bases between them. The CDR3 sequence: CASTNRGGNTEAFF. The CDR3 DNA reads TGTGCCAGCACCAACCGCGGGGGGAACACTGAAGCTTTCTTT.

The genes are TRBV9 and TRBJ2-3; D is unresolved. The CDR3 runs 13 residues. Trimming stripped 0 bases from V and 3 bases from J, with 5 bases between. Germline CDR1 is SGDLS and CDR2 is YYNGEE. CDR3 bases: TGTGCCAGCAGCGTAGGTGGGACAGATACGCAGTATTTT. Protein sequence: CASSVGGTDTQYF. Full variable domain (missing parts from reference TRBV9 and TRBJ2-3): DSGVTQTPKHLITATGQRVTLRCSPRSGDLSVYWYQQSLDQGLQFLIQYYNGEERAKGNILERFSAQQFPDLHSELNLSSLELGDSALYFCASSVGGTDTQYFGPGTRLTVL.

In its sample, this clone was seen a few times. The V call is TRBV6-5, the J call TRBJ2-1; D not resolved. The CDR3 covers 14 residues. The V and J ends lost 2 bases and 0 bases respectively, with 5 bases between them. Germline V gene data show CDR1 as MNHEY and CDR2 as SVGAGI. The CDR3 nucleotides are TGTGCCAGCAGTTACAGCCTCTCCTACAATGAGCAGTTCTTC. As protein: CASSYSLSYNEQFF.

V usage is TRBV7-2 and J usage is TRBJ2-1; no definite D call. The germline gives CDR1 SGHTA, CDR2 FQGNSA. CDR3 length: 14 amino acids. V was cut by 3 bases and J by 7 bases, with 13 bases left in between. The CDR3 bases are TGTGCCAGCAGCTTCAACCCCTCGGATAATGAGCAGTTCTTC. Translating it yields CASSFNPSDNEQFF.

A remark on this clone: A junction end diverges from the germline sequence, so it may reflect a read error. The chain couples TRBV18 to TRBJ1-4; no clear D gene. Germline CDR1 KGHSH, CDR2 LQKENI. CDR3 size: 20 residues. DNA for the CDR3: TGTGCCGGCTCACTTACCACCTACGGGAACGGTCCCGCAACTAATGAAAGACTGTTTTTT. It yields the protein CAGSLTTYGNGPATNERLFF.

This rearrangement joins TRBV30 to TRBJ2-1; 7 positions match TRBD1. CDR3 length equals 14 residues. The V gene's germline CDR1 is GTSNPN and CDR2 SVGIG (reference sequence). V shed 4 bases, J shed 2 bases, and the junction held 5 bases outside the gene matches. The CDR3 protein is CAWTGTATYNEQFF. CDR3 nucleotide sequence: TGTGCCTGGACTGGGACAGCGACCTACAATGAGCAGTTCTTC.

This clone was recorded a few times. The chain is built from TRBV5-6 and TRBJ1-1; no definite D call. Per the germline V gene, CDR1 is SGHDT and CDR2 is YYEEEE. CDR3 size: 14 residues. V gave up 4 bases and J gave up 3 bases, with 13 bases separating them. In nucleotides, the CDR3 is TGTGCCAGCAGCCCCGCCCCCGGGGACACTGAAGCTTTCTTT. Protein: CASSPAPGDTEAFF.

The CDR3 bases are TGTGCCAGCAGTGAAGCGCGCGGGCTAGGGCCCGGAGGGGAGACCCAGTACTTC. It specifies CASSEARGLGPGGETQYF. J is TRBJ2-5 and V is TRBV2; tentative D call: TRBD2 (6 bases). V was trimmed by 0 bases and J by 5 bases, leaving 22 bases between them. Germline V gives CDR1 SNHLY, CDR2 FYNNEI. The CDR3 runs to 18 residues.

The rearrangement links TRBV7-8 to TRBJ1-6; the D is unclear. The CDR3 extends over 15 amino acids. The ends were cut back, 2 bases at V and 6 bases at J, with 11 bases in the middle. CDR1 and CDR2 (germline): SGHVS, FQNEAQ. In DNA form, the CDR3 reads TGTGCCAGCAGCTTAAGGGCAGGTTCTAATTCACCCCTCCACTTT. Residues: CASSLRAGSNSPLHF.

The chain combines TRBV27 with TRBJ2-7, with 7 bases matching TRBD1. Germline V gene data show CDR1 as MNHEY and CDR2 as SMNVEV (reference sequence). The CDR3 is 17 amino acids. The junction had 11 bases not matched to a gene; V was cut back by 3 bases and J by 0 bases. CDR3 sequence reads: CASSFKALGTVSYEQYF. In nucleotides, the CDR3 is TGTGCCAGCAGTTTTAAGGCCCTCGGGACAGTCTCCTACGAGCAGTACTTC.

V usage is TRBV27 and J usage is TRBJ2-2; no clear D gene. There are 15 residues in the CDR3. Trimming took 2 bases from V and 4 from J, leaving 11 bases between them. Germline V gene lookup returns CDR1 MNHEY and CDR2 SMNVEV (reference sequence). CDR3 nucleotide sequence: TGTGCCAGCAGTTTAATGGGTATGAGCACCGGGGAGCTGTTTTTT. It specifies CASSLMGMSTGELFF.

The J gene is TRBJ2-7, the V gene TRBV5-1; no firm D call. The V gene's germline CDR1 is SGHRS and CDR2 YFSETQ. V gave up 4 bases and J gave up 5 bases, with 13 bases separating them. The CDR3 has 13 residues. The CDR3 here is CASSKDSRDEQYF. DNA of the CDR3: TGCGCCAGCAGCAAAGACTCGAGAGACGAGCAGTACTTC.

The chain joins TRBV5-1 to TRBJ2-5; 7 positions match TRBD2. Germline V gives CDR1 SGHRS, CDR2 YFSETQ. This CDR3 region has 17 residues. The V and J ends lost 1 base and 9 bases, in that order; junction bases with no gene match: 18. CDR3 loop: CASSLSTGTTGKGPQYF. In DNA, the CDR3 is TGCGCCAGCAGCTTGTCAACGGGGACTACCGGGAAGGGGCCCCAGTACTTC.

This rearrangement joins TRBV27 to TRBJ2-5; no clear D. Germline V gives CDR1 MNHEY, CDR2 SMNVEV (reference sequence). The V end lost 6 bases, the J end lost 1 base, and 9 bases lay between the germline ends. This CDR3 spans 13 amino acids. In nucleotides, the CDR3 is TGTGCCAGCAGCCTCCGCCGCCAAGAGACCCAGTACTTC. It specifies CASSLRRQETQYF.

Here the CDR3 reads CASRCLDREETQYF. In DNA, the CDR3 is TGTGCCAGCAGGTGCCTGGACAGGGAAGAGACCCAGTACTTC. The chain has TRBV7-4 and TRBJ2-5; 8 nucleotides agree with TRBD1. The CDR3 has 14 amino acids. V lost 6 bases and J lost 3; bases outside the gene matches: 6. Germline V gene data show CDR1 as SGHVT and CDR2 as SQSDAQ.

V and J are TRBV18 and TRBJ2-7; 9 bases agree with TRBD1. This CDR3 spans 15 amino acids. V gave up 3 bases and J gave up 7 bases; unmatched junction bases: 10. Germline values: CDR1 KGHSH, CDR2 LQKENI. This CDR3 is CASSPYGTGLGEQYF. The CDR3, as DNA: TGTGCCAGCTCACCTTATGGGACAGGGCTAGGAGAGCAGTACTTC.